The 15 T cell receptor beta chains below were found in one sample sequenced in a study of blood T cell repertoires in COVID-19. Repertoires were generated with immunoSEQ multiplex PCR, while TCRdb's copy carries only in-frame clones and drops some. The top ten hold roughly 4.8% of the sample, which has 40,000 to 50,000 clones, more than 75% seen once. The sample taken for sequencing was peripheral blood. Receptor source: a human donor in a cohort sampled during active COVID-19.

The chain employs TRBV6-5 and TRBJ1-4, with D perhaps TRBD1 (5 bases). The CDR3 sequence is 15 residues long. Trimming removed 0 bases from V and 3 bases from J, with 8 bases in between. Germline CDR1 reads MNHEY; CDR2 reads SVGAGI. The CDR3 is CASSYSGGSNEKLFF. DNA of the CDR3: TGTGCCAGCAGTTACTCGGGGGGGTCTAATGAAAAACTGTTTTTT.

This clone was observed once. J is TRBJ1-2 and V is TRBV30; possibly TRBD1 for D (5 bases). Trimming pared 2 bases from V and 4 bases from J, leaving 11 bases between. Looked up from germline, CDR1 is GTSNPN and CDR2 is SVGIG (reference sequence). The CDR3 is 13 residues long. In DNA form, the CDR3 reads TGTGCCTGGAGTCTAGGGGCGTCCTATGGCTACACCTTC. It is translated as CAWSLGASYGYTF.

This clone appeared a few times. The rearrangement links TRBV2 to TRBJ2-7, with a possible D match to TRBD2 (6 bases). The germline V and J ends were trimmed by 11 bases and 5 bases, with 10 bases remaining between them. Germline V gene data show CDR1 as SNHLY and CDR2 as FYNNEI. The CDR3 totals 10 residues. CDR3 residues: CAGASDEQYF. The CDR3 nucleotides read TGTGCCGGTGCTAGCGACGAGCAGTACTTC.

The chain employs TRBV11-1 and TRBJ1-1; possible D gene TRBD1, 6 bases. Deletions cut 5 bases from V and 4 bases from J, with 11 bases between. The germline V gene encodes CDR1 SGHAT and CDR2 FQDESV (reference sequence). CDR3 length: 13 residues. The CDR3 nucleotides are TGTGCCAGCAGCCCCCAAGGGGGCACTGAAGCTTTCTTT. Encoded protein: CASSPQGGTEAFF. The full variable domain, completed using reference TRBV11-1 and TRBJ1-1, is EAEVAQSPRYKITEKSQAVAFWCDPISGHATLYWYRQILGQGPELLVQFQDESVVDDSQLPKDRFSAERLKGVDSTLKIQPAELGDSAMYLCASSPQGGTEAFFGQGTRLTVV.

This clone was counted between two and nine times. The V call is TRBV7-2, the J call TRBJ2-2; possible D gene TRBD2, 5 bases. Trimming pared 6 bases from V and 4 bases from J, leaving 18 bases between. Germline V CDR1 and CDR2: SGHTA, FQGNSA. The CDR3 runs to 16 residues. In DNA, the CDR3 is TGTGCCAGCAGACTAAATAGCGTCTCGGTCACCGGGGAGCTGTTTTTT. Translating gives CASRLNSVSVTGELFF. The full variable domain, with the rest looked up from reference TRBV7-2 and TRBJ2-2, is GAGVSQSPSNKVTEKGKDVELRCDPISGHTALYWYRQSLGQGLEFLIYFQGNSAPDKSGLPSDRFSAERTGGSVSTLTIQRTQQEDSAVYLCASRLNSVSVTGELFFGEGSRLTVL.

This chain joins TRBV6-5 and TRBJ1-2; tentative D call: TRBD1 (6 bases). Germline V gene data show CDR1 as MNHEY and CDR2 as SVGAGI. Trimming took 7 bases from V and 8 from J, leaving 17 bases between them. This CDR3 is 13 amino acids long. Here the CDR3 DNA reads TGTGCCAGCACCCAAGGGGGGGCTGAAGGCTACACCTTC. Translation: CASTQGGAEGYTF.

The chain has TRBV7-3 and TRBJ2-1; 10 bases fit TRBD2. This CDR3 is 18 amino acids long. V lost 5 bases and J lost 6; bases outside the gene matches: 16. Germline loops: CDR1 SGHTA, CDR2 FQGTGA. The CDR3 sequence: CASSPAGVAGGGVNEQFF. The CDR3 DNA reads as TGTGCCAGCAGCCCAGCCGGGGTAGCGGGAGGAGGGGTCAATGAGCAGTTCTTC. Combining the CDR3 with reference TRBV7-3 and TRBJ2-1 gives the whole variable domain GAGVSQTPSNKVTEKGKYVELRCDPISGHTALYWYRQSLGQGPEFLIYFQGTGAADDSGLPNDRFFAVRPEGSVSTLKIQRTERGDSAVYLCASSPAGVAGGGVNEQFFGPGTRLTVL.

This chain connects TRBV9 to TRBJ2-3, with 11 nucleotides matching TRBD2. This CDR3 is built from 17 residues. CDR1 SGDLS and CDR2 YYNGEE come from the germline V gene. V was clipped by 0 bases and J by 2 bases; unmatched bases: 5. The CDR3 loop reads CASSVGPSGRTTDTQYF. The CDR3 DNA reads TGTGCCAGCAGCGTAGGACCTAGCGGGAGGACCACAGATACGCAGTATTTT. The entire variable domain, with the rest obtained from reference TRBV9 and TRBJ2-3, is as follows: DSGVTQTPKHLITATGQRVTLRCSPRSGDLSVYWYQQSLDQGLQFLIQYYNGEERAKGNILERFSAQQFPDLHSELNLSSLELGDSALYFCASSVGPSGRTTDTQYFGPGTRLTVL.

The chain links TRBV10-2 to TRBJ1-6; D remains ambiguous. The CDR3 has 12 residues. Trimming stripped 8 bases from V and 7 bases from J, with 9 bases between. Germline V lookup: CDR1 WSHSY, CDR2 SAAADI. The CDR3 sequence: CASVRGNSPLHF. CDR3 in DNA: TGCGCCAGCGTCCGGGGAAATTCACCCCTCCACTTT.

This chain uses TRBV12-3 or TRBV12-4 with TRBJ1-2; D not certain. This CDR3 is 12 amino acids long. Trimming took off 3 bases at V and 8 bases at J, with 10 bases between the two ends. CDR3 sequence: CASSFSGLGYTF. The CDR3 DNA follows: TGTGCCAGCAGTTTTTCCGGGTTGGGCTACACCTTC.

This clone came up once. The rearrangement links TRBV27 to TRBJ2-5; the match to TRBD1 covers 7 bases. Germline values: CDR1 MNHEY, CDR2 SMNVEV (reference sequence). V shed 1 base and J 5 bases; nucleotides not matched to a gene: 7. The CDR3 has 15 residues. The CDR3 nucleotides read TGTGCCAGCAGTTTATACGGGACAGCCCGCGAGACCCAGTACTTC. Protein product: CASSLYGTARETQYF.

The chain joins TRBV4-1 to TRBJ1-5; TRBD1 matches at 7 bases. The J segment lost 4 bases and the V segment lost 3 bases, leaving 9 bases of the junction unmatched. Germline V gene data show CDR1 as MGHRA and CDR2 as YSYEKL. The length of the CDR3 is 16 residues. This chain's CDR3 is CASSHQQGPLNQPQHF. DNA of the CDR3: TGCGCCAGCAGCCACCAACAGGGGCCCCTTAATCAGCCCCAGCATTTT.

V gene TRBV5-6 combines with J gene TRBJ2-7; D call uncertain. The CDR3 runs 13 residues. Germline-derived CDR1 and CDR2 are SGHDT and YYEEEE. V was pared by 4 bases and J by 2 bases, with 10 bases between. CDR3 sequence: CASSLVGPYEQYF. As DNA, the CDR3 is TGTGCCAGCAGCCTCGTTGGGCCCTACGAGCAGTACTTC.

DNA of the CDR3: TGTGCCAGCAGCCCCGGGATGTATGGCTACACCTTC. Its translation: CASSPGMYGYTF. V gene TRBV12-3 or TRBV12-4 combines with J gene TRBJ1-2; D ambiguous. The V gene lost 6 bases and the J gene lost 5 bases, with 10 bases spanning the gap. CDR3 length: 12 amino acids.

The rearrangement uses TRBV28 and TRBJ1-5; maybe TRBD1 (5 bases). Looked up from germline, CDR1 is MDHEN and CDR2 is SYDVKM. The CDR3 has 14 amino acids. Deletions cut 4 bases from V and 1 base from J, with 8 bases between. The CDR3 DNA reads TGTGCCAGCAGTTGGGACTCGAGCAATCAGCCCCAGCATTTT. Translation gives CASSWDSSNQPQHF.